This T cell receptor (beta chain) originates from a study of identical twins. Points from the study as a whole: For monozygotic twins, models underestimated out-of-frame TCR alpha sharing. The study found weaker excess twin sharing in beta out-of-frame sequences. Cross-sectional statistics underpinned the conclusions; the same donors were not followed.

From the 5' RACE reads, TCRdb called clonotypes with MiXCR, one entry per CDR3 protein. The sample yields 250,000 or so distinct CDR3 sequences, around 8.3% seen once. Points on this clonotype: Its antigen is as yet unknown.

Germline-derived CDR1 and CDR2 are SEHNR and FQNEAQ (reference sequence). The CDR3 has 16 residues. J was trimmed by 8 bases and V by 6 bases; bases with no gene match: 13. These same records also appear under a second study, on yellow fever vaccine responses in identical twins. As that report states: The authors reported partly convergent, partly personalized vaccine responses in identical twins.

The chain is built from TRBV7-9 and TRBJ1-4, with 9 bases that match TRBD1. Specimen: CD8+ T cells sorted from blood. This TCR derives from a young woman in good health. CDR3 region: CASRPSRGQGGEKLFF. DNA for the CDR3: TGTGCCAGCAGACCTAGTCGGGGACAGGGAGGCGAAAAACTGTTTTTT.